This T cell receptor beta chain was captured in a study of cytomegalovirus exposure and HLA in healthy donors. PCR employed 60 Vbeta and 13 Jbeta primers. Using immunoSEQ multiplex PCR, the repertoire was profiled, and TCRdb retains in-frame clones only, with some absent. The sample gives over 70,000 clones, 80% of which show up once; 2% to 2.5% is in the top ten. The ends were cut back, 0 bases at V and 4 bases at J, with 12 bases in the middle. Germline V CDR1 and CDR2: SGHRS, YFSETQ. This CDR3 has 15 amino acids. The sequence derives from a man between 18 and 35 years old in good health and CMV-seronegative. The material sequenced was PBMCs. V and J are TRBV5-1 and TRBJ2-3, with D possibly being TRBD2 (5 bases). The CDR3 DNA is TGCGCCAGCAGCTTGGGTGGACTTCCCGCAGATACGCAGTATTTT. As protein: CASSLGGLPADTQYF.